These T cell receptor beta chains were read from a single sample in a study of T cell responses to AZD1222 COVID-19 vaccine. TCRdb's table, derived via immunoSEQ multiplex PCR, lists solely in-frame clones and lacks some. The sample consists of about 120,000 clones, approximately 86% of them appearing once. This material consisted of peripheral blood, taken 28 days after the second AZD1222 dose. All receptors come from an adult who received the AZD1222 COVID-19 vaccine. CDR3s include the opening cysteine and the closing phenylalanine or tryptophan. D genes are given only for firm matches. A clone size is listed for some rows: how often the clone was seen (once, few, many), or a class if it is expanded.

v_gene	d_gene	j_gene	abundance	CDR3nt	CDR3aa
TRBV7-2	TRBD1	TRBJ1-3	.	TGTGCCAGCAGCTCAGACAGGGCTTCCGGAAACACCATATATTTT	CASSSDRASGNTIYF
TRBV15	TRBD2	TRBJ2-1	.	TGTGCCACCAGCAGAGATGGCGCGGGAGCCTCCTACAATGAGCAGTTCTTC	CATSRDGAGASYNEQFF
TRBV24-1	.	TRBJ2-2	.	TGTGCCACCAGTGATTCCGCGTTCGGGTGGCCAGGGGTAGGAAACGGGGAGCTGTTTTTT	CATSDSAFGWPGVGNGELFF
TRBV24-1	TRBD2	TRBJ2-7	.	TGTGCCACCAGTGATCGACGGACTAGCGGGAGAACCTACGAGCAGTACTTC	CATSDRRTSGRTYEQYF
TRBV6-6	.	TRBJ1-2	.	TGTGCCAGTTCCCCTAGAGACTATGGCTACACCTTC	CASSPRDYGYTF
TRBV3-1/TRBV3-2	TRBD1	TRBJ1-2	.	TGTGCCAGCAGCCACCCCCGCCGGGACAGGGGCTCTGGTCTAAGTGGCTACACCTTC	CASSHPRRDRGSGLSGYTF
TRBV18	.	TRBJ1-1	.	TGTGCCAGCTCACCATCCAAGTCCATAACGGGCACTGAAGCTTTCTTT	CASSPSKSITGTEAFF
TRBV13	TRBD1	TRBJ1-2	.	TGTGCCAGCAGCTCCCTTGGCGACAGGGGGAACGATGGCTACACCTTC	CASSSLGDRGNDGYTF
TRBV2	TRBD1	TRBJ2-3	.	TGTGCCAGCAGTCTGGGACAGGGAGGGACGCAGTATTTT	CASSLGQGGTQYF
TRBV5-4	TRBD1	TRBJ2-7	.	TGTGCCAGCAGCTCACGGACAGGCGTCATACTCTACGAGCAGTACTTC	CASSSRTGVILYEQYF
TRBV19	.	TRBJ1-2	.	TGTGCCAGTAGTATCCAGGCCTCCGATGGCTACACCTTC	CASSIQASDGYTF
TRBV30	.	TRBJ1-1	few	TGTGCCTTGGGTAGGGGGTGGTCTGAAGCTTTCTTT	CALGRGWSEAFF
TRBV19	TRBD1	TRBJ1-6	.	TGTGCCAGTAGCAGGGGGAGCTCCTATAATTCACCCCTCCACTTT	CASSRGSSYNSPLHF
TRBV7-2	.	TRBJ2-1	.	TGTGCCAGCAGCTTAGGAGATGAGCAGTTCTTC	CASSLGDEQFF
TRBV11-2	.	TRBJ1-6	once	TGTGCCAGCAGCTTAGAACAGGGAGGCTCACCCCTCCACTTT	CASSLEQGGSPLHF
TRBV10-3	.	TRBJ2-2	.	TGTGCCATCACAGGACAAGAGGCCGGGGAGCTGTTTTTT	CAITGQEAGELFF
TRBV9	TRBD1	TRBJ1-1	.	TGTGCCAGCAGCGTAGAAACCGGGACAGGGGGGTTTGGCACTGAAGCTTTCTTT	CASSVETGTGGFGTEAFF
TRBV28	.	TRBJ1-5	.	TGTGCCAGCAGTACTGGGGCAAGGAGAGGCGCTTTTAGCAATCAGCCCCAGCATTTT	CASSTGARRGAFSNQPQHF
TRBV15	.	TRBJ2-2	.	TGTGCCACCAGCAGCCCATTCACCTCCTCCGGGGAGCTGTTTTTT	CATSSPFTSSGELFF
TRBV27	TRBD1	TRBJ2-7	.	TGTGCCAGCAGTTTATCAAGGGACAGATACGAGCAGTACTTC	CASSLSRDRYEQYF
TRBV11-2	.	TRBJ2-3	.	TGTGCCAGCAGTTCCACAGGGTGGGCGCAGTATTTT	CASSSTGWAQYF
TRBV19	TRBD1	TRBJ1-4	few	TGTGCCAGTAGGTGGACAGGGGGTACGGAAAAACTGTTTTTT	CASRWTGGTEKLFF
TRBV12-3/TRBV12-4	.	TRBJ1-1	.	TGTGCCAGCAGTTTCAACACTGAAGCTTTCTTT	CASSFNTEAFF
TRBV19	TRBD1	TRBJ2-7	medium-sized	TGTGCCAGTAGCAAGACAGGGGGGAGCTCCTACGAGCAGTACTTC	CASSKTGGSSYEQYF
TRBV27	.	TRBJ2-7	.	TGTGCCAGCAGTTCACAACGCGAGCAGTACTTC	CASSSQREQYF
TRBV6-5	.	TRBJ1-1	.	TGTGCCAGCAGACTGAACACTGAAGCTTTCTTT	CASRLNTEAFF
TRBV3-1/TRBV3-2	TRBD1	TRBJ2-7	.	TGTGCCAGCAGCCAAGTTGCAGGGGGCGAGCAGTACTTC	CASSQVAGGEQYF
TRBV9	.	TRBJ2-3	.	TGTGCCAGCAGCGGGAGGGTCACAGATACGCAGTATTTT	CASSGRVTDTQYF
TRBV28	.	TRBJ2-7	.	TGTGCCAGCAGTTTGGCACCGGGAACCGACGAGCAGTACTTC	CASSLAPGTDEQYF
TRBV7-9	TRBD1	TRBJ2-2	.	TGTGCCAGCAGCCCGACAGGGGGCGGCACCGGGGAGCTGTTTTTT	CASSPTGGGTGELFF
TRBV6-5	.	TRBJ1-6	.	TGTGCCAGCAGTTACTCGACAGAAAATTCACCCCTCCACTTT	CASSYSTENSPLHF
TRBV29-1	TRBD2	TRBJ2-1	few	TGCAGCGTTGAAGATCGGACTAGCGGGTTGGATGAGCAGTTCTTC	CSVEDRTSGLDEQFF
TRBV10-1	.	TRBJ2-5	few	TGCGCCAGCAGCGCCCAGGGGCAAGAGACCCAGTACTTC	CASSAQGQETQYF
TRBV9	TRBD1	TRBJ1-3	.	TGTGCCAGCAGCGCAGAACCGGGACAGAGCTCTGGAAACACCATATATTTT	CASSAEPGQSSGNTIYF
TRBV4-2	TRBD2	TRBJ2-1	.	TGTGCCAGCAGCCAAGATAGTACTAGCGGGAGCAATGAGCAGTTCTTC	CASSQDSTSGSNEQFF
TRBV13	TRBD2	TRBJ2-2	.	TGTGCCAGCGGAGACAGGTGGGGGACTAGCGAGAACACCGGGGAGCTGTTTTTT	CASGDRWGTSENTGELFF
TRBV7-2	.	TRBJ1-6	few	TGTGCCAGCAGCTTTACTGGAGGGGGGGCACACTCACCCCTCCACTTT	CASSFTGGGAHSPLHF
TRBV18	.	TRBJ2-2	.	TGTGCCAGCTCACCAGGTCGGGAGCGGGCCGCCACCGGGGAGCTGTTTTTT	CASSPGRERAATGELFF
TRBV10-3	TRBD1	TRBJ2-2	few	TGTGCCAGTAAGGGACAGGGGGTTTGGAGCACCGGGGAGCTGTTTTTT	CASKGQGVWSTGELFF
TRBV19	.	TRBJ2-3	.	TGTGCCAGTATGGACCAAGGTTGGGTAGATACGCAGTATTTT	CASMDQGWVDTQYF
TRBV11-2	TRBD1	TRBJ1-2	.	TGTGCCAGCAGCTGGACAGGAGACCATGGCTACACCTTC	CASSWTGDHGYTF
TRBV7-9	TRBD2	TRBJ2-1	.	TGTGCCAGCAGCTTACGGGGGGATGGCAATGAGCAGTTCTTC	CASSLRGDGNEQFF
TRBV6-6	.	TRBJ2-6	.	TGTGCCAGCAGTTACCTGGGGGGTGGGGCCAACGTCCTGACTTTC	CASSYLGGGANVLTF
TRBV29-1	.	TRBJ2-2	.	TGCAGCGCCCGTAAGCGGGACACCGGGGAGCTGTTTTTT	CSARKRDTGELFF
TRBV19	.	TRBJ2-3	.	TGTGCCAGTAGTTCACAGGGGGGGGTAGATACGCAGTATTTT	CASSSQGGVDTQYF
TRBV6-5	TRBD1	TRBJ1-6	.	TGTGCCAGCAGGCCAACCCGGGACAGGGTTTCACCCCTCCACTTT	CASRPTRDRVSPLHF
TRBV7-9	TRBD1	TRBJ1-1	.	TGTGCCAGCAGCAGGACAGGGGTCACTGAAGCTTTCTTT	CASSRTGVTEAFF
TRBV6-5	.	TRBJ1-1	few	TGTGCCAGCAGTTACTCGGGGGTGAACACTGAAGCTTTCTTT	CASSYSGVNTEAFF
TRBV5-1	TRBD1	TRBJ2-3	.	TGCGCCAGCAGCCCGGGACAGACTAGCACAGATACGCAGTATTTT	CASSPGQTSTDTQYF
TRBV4-2	TRBD1	TRBJ1-5	.	TGTGCCAGCAGCCAAGATAGGGGGCAGGGCAATCAGCCCCAGCATTTT	CASSQDRGQGNQPQHF
TRBV2	.	TRBJ2-7	once	TGTGCCAGCAGTGTGTTAGGACGGAGCTCCTACGAGCAGTACTTC	CASSVLGRSSYEQYF